Listed below are T cell receptor beta chains from one sample, sequenced in a study of early T cells in non-severe SARS-CoV-2 infection. Each CDR3 protein is one row after TCRdb ran MiXCR on the 5' RACE reads. The profile covers about 55,000 distinct CDR3 sequences, with under 15% appearing a single time and over 8% taken by the ten largest. The sequencing here drew on whole blood, taken at baseline. These receptors came from an adult who was a healthcare worker with PCR-confirmed SARS-CoV-2 infection or an uninfected control (not recorded which). The CDR3 runs from the conserved cysteine through the conserved F or W. The D gene is left open where the match is weak. Clone size, where shown, is once, few, many, or a class for clones that have expanded.

CDR3	DNA	V	J	D	size
CASAGQNYNEQFF	TGTGCCAGCGCGGGACAGAATTACAATGAGCAGTTCTTC	TRBV11-2	TRBJ2-1	-	few
CASRRHQGTREEANTQYF	TGTGCCAGCAGAAGACATCAAGGGACAAGAGAAGAGGCGAATACGCAGTATTTT	TRBV11-2	TRBJ2-3	-	-
CSAAPTGSNEKLFF	TGCAGCGCTGCCCCGACAGGGTCCAATGAAAAACTGTTTTTT	TRBV29-1	TRBJ1-4	TRBD1	-
CASRLASLYEQYF	TGTGCCAGTAGACTAGCATCACTCTACGAGCAGTACTTC	TRBV28	TRBJ2-7	TRBD2	few
CAIPERDIQYF	TGTGCCATCCCGGAGCGGGACATTCAGTACTTC	TRBV7-9	TRBJ2-4	-	-
CASSQDRSEAFF	TGCGCCAGCAGCCAGGACAGGAGTGAAGCTTTCTTT	TRBV5-1	TRBJ1-1	TRBD1	-
CASSQSGADTSTSKNIQYF	TGCGCCAGCAGTCAATCGGGCGCGGACACATCAACCTCCAAAAACATTCAGTACTTC	TRBV23-1	TRBJ2-4	-	few
CAISDWSRGSNEQFF	TGTGCCATCAGTGATTGGAGCAGGGGGTCCAATGAGCAGTTCTTC	TRBV10-3	TRBJ2-1	TRBD1	-
CASRLSGPRNEQFF	TGCGCCAGCAGGCTTTCCGGGCCGCGGAATGAGCAGTTCTTC	TRBV5-1	TRBJ2-1	-	few
CSARQKYTSGSGYTQYF	TGCAGTGCTAGGCAGAAGTATACTAGCGGGAGTGGATATACGCAGTATTTT	TRBV20-1	TRBJ2-3	TRBD2	few
CAIRGTSGGIRAYEQYF	TGTGCCATCAGAGGGACTAGCGGGGGCATTCGTGCCTACGAGCAGTACTTC	TRBV10-3	TRBJ2-7	TRBD2	-
CASSPWTSETIDTQYF	TGTGCCAGCAGCCCGTGGACTAGCGAGACCATAGATACGCAGTATTTT	TRBV3-1	TRBJ2-3	TRBD2	few
CASSLAGALHNEKLFF	TGTGCCAGCAGCTTGGCGGGGGCGCTGCACAATGAAAAACTGTTTTTT	TRBV5-5	TRBJ1-4	-	-
CASSQGTGDGEQYF	TGTGCCAGCAGCCAAGGGACAGGGGATGGCGAGCAGTACTTC	TRBV9	TRBJ2-7	TRBD1	-
CASSAPGTGQSPLHF	TGTGCCAGCAGTGCGCCGGGGACAGGGCAATCACCCCTCCACTTT	TRBV28	TRBJ1-6	TRBD1	few
CASSSGTNTGELFF	TGTGCCAGCAGTTCAGGCACGAACACCGGGGAGCTGTTTTTT	TRBV28	TRBJ2-2	-	few
CASRGFTGELFF	TGTGCCAGCAGAGGGTTCACCGGGGAGCTGTTTTTT	TRBV12-3/TRBV12-4	TRBJ2-2	-	many
CASSPRLAGAPDTQYF	TGTGCCAGCAGCCCCCGGCTAGCGGGGGCCCCAGATACGCAGTATTTT	TRBV7-2	TRBJ2-3	TRBD2	few
CASSLAGEETYGQYF	TGTGCCAGCAGCTTAGCGGGGGAGGAAACCTACGGGCAGTACTTC	TRBV7-9	TRBJ2-7	-	-
CASTGTSYSYEQYF	TGTGCCAGCACCGGGACTAGTTACTCCTACGAGCAGTACTTC	TRBV6-1	TRBJ2-7	TRBD2	few
CASTRTGRADTQYF	TGTGCCAGCACCAGGACAGGACGGGCAGATACGCAGTATTTT	TRBV6-2/TRBV6-3	TRBJ2-3	TRBD1	-
CASSSAARWEQYF	TGCGCCAGCAGTTCGGCGGCCCGCTGGGAGCAGTACTTC	TRBV10-2	TRBJ2-7	-	many
CASSRRGNTEAFF	TGTGCCAGCAGTCGTCGGGGGAACACTGAAGCTTTCTTT	TRBV12-3/TRBV12-4	TRBJ1-1	-	many
CASSLTSPLIAFF	TGTGCCAGCAGCTTAACGAGTCCCCTGATAGCTTTCTTT	TRBV7-9	TRBJ1-1	-	many
CASSPRGVAGNIQYF	TGTGCCAGCAGCCCTCGTGGGGTCGCTGGAAACATTCAGTACTTC	TRBV7-9	TRBJ2-4	-	many
CASSPVQGNTQYF	TGTGCCAGCAGCCCGGTGCAGGGGAATACGCAGTATTTT	TRBV7-2	TRBJ2-3	-	many
CASSKLAGVRDTQYF	TGTGCCAGCAGTAAACTAGCGGGGGTGAGAGATACGCAGTATTTT	TRBV6-5	TRBJ2-3	TRBD2	-
CASSQDWGSQPQHF	TGTGCCAGCAGCCAAGATTGGGGAAGTCAGCCCCAGCATTTT	TRBV4-2	TRBJ1-5	-	many
CSARDLRQGANTGELFF	TGCAGTGCTAGAGATCTTAGACAGGGGGCGAACACCGGGGAGCTGTTTTTT	TRBV20-1	TRBJ2-2	TRBD1	few